This TCR beta chain originates from a study of CD8+ T cells in alopecia areata. Study-level background: The roughly 6-10-week-old female C3H/HeJ mice were given skin taken from roughly 6-13-month-old C3H/HeJ graft donors that had spontaneous alopecia.

Study conclusions and caveats: More clonal than normal scalp was lesional scalp, particularly alopecia totalis/universalis. Resident alphabeta T-cell populations of normal skin are likewise subject to sequencing in scalp samples. Sharing of TCR sequences between patients (possibly for HLA-related reasons) was less clear than in mice.

This clone was counted a few times. Antigen specificity is unknown. Gene names refer to mouse genes. The read gets to within 4 residues of the CDR3 end, and the germline J gene fills in the rest. Trimming took off 4 bases at V and 5 bases at J, with 4 bases between the two ends. The CDR3 has 11 amino acids. Germline V gives CDR1 NSHNY, CDR2 SYGAGN. Following RNA extraction, reverse transcription yielded cDNA that acted as the sequencing template. Only in-frame clones appear in the TCRdb table, and some are missing; sequencing was by immunoSEQ multiplex PCR. The sample was found to contain some 120,000 clones, and every one recurs.

The rearrangement joins TRBV13-1 to TRBJ2-1; D is undetermined. Sequenced: lesional skin. The receptor comes from a C3H/HeJ mouse with alopecia areata. This mouse strain has H2-k as its MHC haplotype. The sequenced part of the CDR3 DNA is TGTGCCAGCAGTCCAGATGCT. As protein: CASSPDA. The CDR3 as a whole reads CASSPDAEQFF.